The 10 T cell receptor beta chains below come from one sample, sequenced in a study of regulatory T cells in long-lasting Graves disease. Library construction for TCR beta used iRepertoire HTBI primers and Arm-PCR of CDR3 regions. One entry per CDR3 protein results from TCRdb running MiXCR on the multiplex PCR reads. Seen here are 550,000 or so distinct CDR3 sequences, 9.5% to 15% observed once, and the top ten hold roughly 8.9%. Time point given: newly diagnosed GD, antithyroid drugs for less than 3 months. Generation of the TCR library employed RNA extracted from PBMCs. This sample was shared with a second study, whose subject was T cells in Graves' hyperthyroidism and ophthalmopathy.

The sequencing used peripheral blood mononuclear cells (PBMCs), collected at new diagnosis, from a patient treated with antithyroid drugs. The receptors here all came from a woman aged 25 to 39 with Graves disease.

This clonotype was observed at least ten times. This rearrangement joins TRBV2 to TRBJ1-1; unclear D gene. The V gene's germline CDR1 is SNHLY and CDR2 FYNNEI. Trimming cost V 6 bases and J 0 bases, with 11 bases left between them. This CDR3 is built from 14 residues. The CDR3 nucleotides read TGTGCCAGCAGCAGGACGGACCTGAACACTGAAGCTTTCTTT. Encoded protein: CASSRTDLNTEAFF.

The J gene is TRBJ2-4, the V gene TRBV5-5; no clear D. The V gene lost 4 bases and the J gene lost 0 bases, with 20 bases spanning the gap. In germline, CDR1 is SGHKS, CDR2 YYEKEE (reference sequence). This CDR3 has 18 residues. Written as DNA, the CDR3 is TGTGCCAGCAGCCACCCGTCCCCACAAGCACTAGCCAAAAACATTCAGTACTTC. It specifies CASSHPSPQALAKNIQYF.

As concerns this clonotype: Because it lacks the conserved phenylalanine or tryptophan at the end, this CDR3 is likely a read error. The V and J genes are TRBV12-3 or TRBV12-4 and TRBJ1-2; D uncertain. This CDR3 has 13 amino acids. With 3 bases removed from V and 6 bases from J, the gap between germline ends came to 11 bases. For the CDR3, the DNA is TGTGCCAGCAGTTTGAATTTCGGGAATGGCTACACCCTC. Its translation is CASSLNFGNGYTL.

In this sample, this clonotype turned up a few times. V and J are TRBV4-3 and TRBJ2-1, with 8 bases aligning to TRBD1. Germline lookup yields CDR1 LGHNA and CDR2 YSLEER. The CDR3 runs to 19 residues. The ends lost 0 bases at V and 7 bases at J; junction bases unmatched: 17. The CDR3 nucleotides are TGCGCCAGCAGCCAAGAGGACAGGGTAGACAGATACAAACCAAATGAGCAGTTCTTC. Protein sequence: CASSQEDRVDRYKPNEQFF.

The sample holds a few counts of this clonotype. This chain links TRBV29-1 with TRBJ2-1, with 7 bases that match TRBD2. The J segment lost 3 bases and the V segment lost 3 bases, leaving 2 bases of the junction unmatched. The V gene's germline CDR1 is SQVTM and CDR2 ANQGSEA. The CDR3 sequence is 13 residues long. The CDR3 DNA is TGCAGCGTTGACAGGACTAGCTACAATGAGCAGTTCTTC. Amino acids: CSVDRTSYNEQFF.

The chain employs TRBV19 and TRBJ1-5; TRBD1 matches at 7 bases. J lost 5 bases, V lost 7 bases, and 8 bases had no gene match. The CDR3 spans 14 residues. Germline V gene lookup returns CDR1 LNHDA and CDR2 SQIVND (reference sequence). The CDR3 DNA follows: TGTGCCAGTAAATCAGGGGGAGGCGATCAGCCCCAGCATTTT. Its protein is CASKSGGGDQPQHF.

This clonotype was seen repeatedly, ten times or more. The chain recombines TRBV20-1 with TRBJ2-3; TRBD2 matches 14 bases. Looked up from germline, CDR1 is DFQATT and CDR2 is SNEGSKA (reference sequence). The ends lost 4 bases at V and 1 base at J; junction bases unmatched: 4. The CDR3 extends over 16 amino acids. In DNA, the CDR3 is TGCAGTGCTATCGGGACTAGCGGGAGTCGCACAGATACGCAGTATTTT. Its translation: CSAIGTSGSRTDTQYF.

The CDR3 DNA reads as TGTGCCAGCAGCTCACGCAGCGGATACCCCGGGGAGCTGTTTTTT. Translated: CASSSRSGYPGELFF. J is TRBJ2-2 and V is TRBV9; D is possibly TRBD2 (5 bases). The CDR3 extends over 15 amino acids. V gave up 4 bases and J gave up 6 bases, with 16 bases separating them. Germline CDR1 is SGDLS and CDR2 is YYNGEE. Drawing the rest from reference TRBV9 and TRBJ2-2, the complete variable domain is DSGVTQTPKHLITATGQRVTLRCSPRSGDLSVYWYQQSLDQGLQFLIQYYNGEERAKGNILERFSAQQFPDLHSELNLSSLELGDSALYFCASSSRSGYPGELFFGEGSRLTVL.

This chain connects TRBV11-2 to TRBJ2-7, with D perhaps matching TRBD2 (7 bases). Trimming shortened V by 5 bases and J by 0 bases, and 17 bases separated the two germline ends. Germline V gene sequence: CDR1 SGHAT, CDR2 FQNNGV. The CDR3 length is 16 residues. The CDR3 DNA reads as TGTGCCAGCAGCGCGCTAAGGGGGGGAGACTCCTACGAGCAGTACTTC. This encodes CASSALRGGDSYEQYF.

This clonotype was seen at least ten times. The chain recombines TRBV2 with TRBJ2-2, with no clear D. The CDR3 is 14 amino acids. V was pared by 9 bases and J by 5 bases, with 16 bases between. Germline lookup yields CDR1 SNHLY and CDR2 FYNNEI. The CDR3 is CASLGRVATGELFF. In DNA form, the CDR3 reads TGTGCCAGTCTCGGAAGGGTGGCAACCGGGGAGCTGTTTTTT.